Listed below are T cell receptor beta chains from one sample, sequenced in a study of T cell responses to AZD1222 COVID-19 vaccine. This table comes from immunoSEQ multiplex PCR, and its TCRdb copy is limited to in-frame clones, with some not included. The sample shows over 70,000 clones, around 90% of them seen only once. The source was peripheral blood, collected on day 0 of AZD1222 vaccination. The receptor source for this set is an adult in good health. CDR3s include the opening cysteine and the closing phenylalanine or tryptophan. D genes are given only for firm matches. Not all rows give a size; the values are once, few, many and, for expanded clones, a class.

v_call	clone_size	j_call	d_call	cdr3_aa	cdr3_nt
TRBV28	.	TRBJ2-7	.	CASSPPRGIHEQYF	TGTGCCAGCAGCCCCCCACGAGGGATCCACGAGCAGTACTTC
TRBV28	.	TRBJ1-1	TRBD1	CASTWAGQGTEAFF	TGTGCCAGCACTTGGGCAGGACAGGGCACTGAAGCTTTCTTT
TRBV6-1	.	TRBJ1-1	.	CASSEGAPMNTEAFF	TGTGCCAGCAGTGAAGGGGCCCCCATGAACACTGAAGCTTTCTTT
TRBV3-1/TRBV3-2	.	TRBJ1-6	.	CASSQVQGWSLSPLHF	TGTGCCAGCAGCCAAGTTCAGGGGTGGTCTCTTTCACCCCTCCACTTT
TRBV5-4	.	TRBJ2-2	TRBD1	CASSAQGSGELFF	TGTGCCAGCAGCGCACAGGGGTCCGGGGAGCTGTTTTTT
TRBV11-2	.	TRBJ2-5	TRBD1	CASKTGAQETQYF	TGTGCCAGTAAGACAGGGGCCCAAGAGACCCAGTACTTC
TRBV29-1	once	TRBJ2-6	TRBD2	CSVRGSANSGANVLTF	TGCAGCGTGCGGGGGTCAGCAAACTCTGGGGCCAACGTCCTGACTTTC
TRBV28	once	TRBJ1-5	.	CASSTPARFSNQPQHF	TGTGCCAGCAGTACTCCCGCACGGTTTAGCAATCAGCCCCAGCATTTT
TRBV9	.	TRBJ2-2	TRBD2	CASSVSASSGSRNTGELFF	TGTGCCAGCAGCGTCAGTGCGTCTAGCGGGAGTAGGAACACCGGGGAGCTGTTTTTT
TRBV4-1	.	TRBJ2-2	.	CASSQAGGELFF	TGCGCCAGCAGCCAAGCCGGCGGGGAGCTGTTTTTT
TRBV28	.	TRBJ1-1	.	CATIRPLNTEAFF	TGTGCCACCATCAGACCGTTGAACACTGAAGCTTTCTTT
TRBV5-1	.	TRBJ2-7	TRBD1	CASSHGQGARDPRYEQYF	TGCGCCAGCAGCCACGGACAGGGGGCGAGGGATCCCAGATACGAGCAGTACTTC
TRBV6-5	.	TRBJ2-5	.	CASSYQVRGETQYF	TGTGCCAGCAGTTACCAGGTCCGTGGGGAGACCCAGTACTTC
TRBV5-1	.	TRBJ2-2	TRBD2	CASSLELAGRGGELFF	TGCGCCAGCAGCTTGGAGCTAGCGGGAAGGGGCGGGGAGCTGTTTTTT
TRBV7-9	.	TRBJ2-2	TRBD1	CASSLETGGSGELFF	TGTGCCAGCAGCTTAGAGACAGGGGGCAGCGGGGAGCTGTTTTTT
TRBV7-3	.	TRBJ2-7	.	CASSLGTPKYYEQYF	TGTGCCAGCAGCTTAGGTACTCCGAAGTACTACGAGCAGTACTTC
TRBV25-1	.	TRBJ2-1	TRBD2	CAYWVAGGVNEQFF	TGTGCTTATTGGGTAGCGGGAGGAGTTAATGAGCAGTTCTTC
TRBV6-2/TRBV6-3	.	TRBJ2-2	.	CASSYTNTGELFF	TGTGCCAGCAGTTACACGAACACCGGGGAGCTGTTTTTT
TRBV10-1	many	TRBJ1-2	TRBD1	CASSELRDRSTRGYTF	TGCGCCAGCAGTGAGCTCCGGGACAGAAGTACGCGAGGCTACACCTTC
TRBV6-5	.	TRBJ1-2	.	CASSRYVGVFYGYTF	TGTGCCAGCAGCCGATACGTAGGCGTCTTCTATGGCTACACCTTC
TRBV5-1	.	TRBJ2-3	TRBD1	CASSLGTGGSTDTQYF	TGCGCCAGCAGCTTGGGGACAGGGGGCTCCACAGATACGCAGTATTTT
TRBV13	.	TRBJ2-1	.	CASSLAADNEQFF	TGTGCCAGCAGCTTAGCGGCAGACAATGAGCAGTTCTTC
TRBV11-2	.	TRBJ2-7	TRBD1	CASSSVQGAGEQYF	TGTGCCAGCAGCTCTGTGCAGGGGGCGGGAGAGCAGTACTTC
TRBV5-1	once	TRBJ2-6	.	CASAEGLANVLTF	TGCGCCAGTGCCGAGGGCTTAGCCAACGTCCTGACTTTC
TRBV6-5	.	TRBJ1-1	.	CASSRDTEAFF	TGTGCCAGCAGTAGGGACACTGAAGCTTTCTTT